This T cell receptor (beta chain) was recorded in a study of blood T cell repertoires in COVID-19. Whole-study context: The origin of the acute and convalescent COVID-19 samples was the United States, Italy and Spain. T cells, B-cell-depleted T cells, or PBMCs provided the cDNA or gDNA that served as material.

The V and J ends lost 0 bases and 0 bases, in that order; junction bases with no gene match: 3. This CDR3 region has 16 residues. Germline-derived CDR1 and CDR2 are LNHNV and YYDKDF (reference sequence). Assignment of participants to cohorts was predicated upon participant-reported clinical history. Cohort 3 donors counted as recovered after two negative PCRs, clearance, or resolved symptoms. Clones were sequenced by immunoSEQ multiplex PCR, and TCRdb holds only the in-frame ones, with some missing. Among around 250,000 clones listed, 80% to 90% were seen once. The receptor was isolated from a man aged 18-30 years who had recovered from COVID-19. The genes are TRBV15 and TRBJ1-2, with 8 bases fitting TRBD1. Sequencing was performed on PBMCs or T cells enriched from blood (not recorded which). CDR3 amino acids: CATSREDRAPNYGYTF. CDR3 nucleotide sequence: TGTGCCACCAGCAGAGAGGACAGGGCTCCTAACTATGGCTACACCTTC.